The clone carrying this T cell receptor beta chain was recorded many times. The antigen remains unidentified. These data belong to a study of CD8+CD57+ T cells in acquired aplastic anemia. CDR3 length: 16 residues. Trimming stripped 5 bases from V and 1 base from J, with 17 bases between. Germline V gene data show CDR1 as SGHTA and CDR2 as FQGTGA. Using genomic DNA as the template, TCR beta VDJ and CDR3 profiling was carried out. MiXCR, applied by TCRdb to the reads, yields one record per CDR3 protein. This sample yields 150,000 to 200,000 distinct CDR3 sequences, of which under 50% are seen a single time; about 2% belongs to the top ten. Patients sequenced had flow cytometry evidence of CD8+CD57+ cell expansion. The study sampled blood from patients who had received no therapy. Study-level results: Shared by patients and controls, 25 to 30 CD8+ CDR3s were abundant in patients.

The rearrangement uses TRBV7-3 and TRBJ1-1, with D possibly being TRBD1 (5 bases). The specimen was sorted CD4+, CD8+, or CD8+CD57+ T cells (not recorded which) from PBMCs. The receptor's source is a human donor with aplastic anemia. The CDR3 sequence is CASSLKGVAGNTEAFF. In DNA, the CDR3 is TGTGCCAGCAGCCTAAAAGGGGTCGCGGGGAACACTGAAGCTTTCTTT.